The rows below give T cell receptor beta chains drawn from one sample of a study of T cell responses to AZD1222 COVID-19 vaccine. Generated by immunoSEQ multiplex PCR, the TCRdb table keeps only in-frame clones and is missing some. Of around 70,000 clones listed, 60% to 85% are singletons. Sequencing used peripheral blood, obtained on day 0 of MenACWY control vaccination. These receptors came from an adult in good health. Each CDR3 is given with its conserved first and last residue. The D gene is left open where the match is weak.

TRBJ2-7	15	TRBD2	TRBV7-9	CASSPSGLAIYEQYF
TRBJ1-2	17	TRBD1	TRBV5-4	CASSPTPGTGMLEGYTF
TRBJ1-1	16	.	TRBV11-2	CASSSAPQGGNTEAFF
TRBJ1-3	15	.	TRBV28	CASSSPTLARNTIYF
TRBJ2-1	16	.	TRBV27	CASSAAGFGGFNEQFF
TRBJ1-4	15	.	TRBV30	CAWRMGYSTNEKLFF
TRBJ2-1	15	TRBD2	TRBV9	CASSRGQSGGIEQFF
TRBJ1-1	13	.	TRBV6-5	CASGQGGSAEAFF
TRBJ2-1	14	.	TRBV5-1	CASSLGGINDEQFF
TRBJ1-2	15	.	TRBV7-2	CASSLTYRASYGYTF
TRBJ1-1	12	.	TRBV2	CASSQGYTEAFF
TRBJ1-1	13	.	TRBV19	CASSPRGETEAFF
TRBJ2-3	11	.	TRBV12-3/TRBV12-4	CASSLTDTQYF
TRBJ2-3	15	.	TRBV28	CASSPARRSTDTQYF
TRBJ2-7	15	.	TRBV5-6	CASSFGGLPPYEQYF
TRBJ1-3	14	TRBD1	TRBV11-2	CASSPGGTGNTIYF
TRBJ1-1	14	TRBD1	TRBV6-5	CASRIPGGNTEAFF
TRBJ1-1	12	.	TRBV19	CASSIGITEAFF
TRBJ2-3	13	.	TRBV4-3	CASSQELTDTQYF
TRBJ1-6	16	.	TRBV7-2	CASSLAPRGGNSPLHF
TRBJ1-2	13	.	TRBV10-2	CASSREPSYGYTF
TRBJ2-2	15	.	TRBV19	CASSIAGLGTGELFF
TRBJ1-1	13	.	TRBV29-1	CSTRTDPGTEAFF
TRBJ2-3	15	TRBD2	TRBV7-9	CASTLLAGGPNTQYF
TRBJ1-5	11	.	TRBV18	CASSPLQPQHF
TRBJ1-5	12	.	TRBV15	CATSPRDQPQHF
TRBJ1-4	15	.	TRBV9	CASSVGGREGEKLFF
TRBJ1-2	14	TRBD1	TRBV6-5	CASSRRQGAYGYTF
TRBJ2-5	13	.	TRBV28	CASSLFFVETQYF
TRBJ1-5	18	.	TRBV6-1	CASSEASDTPNSNQPQHF
TRBJ2-5	14	TRBD1	TRBV19	CASSLTGVGETQYF
TRBJ2-1	15	TRBD2	TRBV7-2	CASSLVSGMRNEQFF
TRBJ2-2	15	.	TRBV5-1	CASSLWGDGTGELFF
TRBJ2-6	15	.	TRBV7-2	CASSIASSGANVLTF
TRBJ2-5	12	.	TRBV14	CASSQAGETQYF
TRBJ2-5	13	.	TRBV5-1	CASSDLLGETQYF
TRBJ1-1	11	.	TRBV6-5	CASSMGAEAFF
TRBJ1-1	13	.	TRBV18	CASSLYDRTEAFF
TRBJ1-5	13	.	TRBV30	CAWSEGRDQPQHF
TRBJ2-7	13	.	TRBV2	CASTLETDYEQYF
TRBJ1-3	16	.	TRBV4-3	CASSQSAGPPGNTIYF
TRBJ2-3	13	TRBD1	TRBV28	CASRGQGRDTQYF
TRBJ2-3	14	.	TRBV28	CASSPTGPSTAQYF
TRBJ2-7	16	.	TRBV7-9	CASSLFPNPDGYEQYF
TRBJ1-6	14	.	TRBV9	CASSEGSAPSPLHF
TRBJ1-5	14	.	TRBV2	CASSVGLGNQPQHF
TRBJ2-1	15	TRBD2	TRBV6-1	CASSEASGEYNEQFF
TRBJ1-4	15	.	TRBV28	CASSSLQSPNEKLFF
TRBJ2-3	17	TRBD2	TRBV4-2	CASSQDEGLAGSDTQYF
TRBJ2-1	14	.	TRBV5-1	CASSSRGTANEQFF
TRBJ2-1	12	.	TRBV5-1	CASSFGLDEQFF